The 22 T cell receptor beta chains below were found in one sample sequenced in a study of blood T cells in healthy people across ages. Primers used in a second PCR of roughly 6 to 11 cycles were a sample-barcoded 5' primer and a J-beta primer mix. TCRdb analysed the 5' RACE reads with MiXCR anew, one entry per CDR3 protein. This sample has 650,000 to 1,000,000 distinct CDR3 sequences, with about 46% found just once. Sequenced: blood. The receptors shown here come from a man aged 80 or over in good health.

In this sample, this clonotype turned up a few times. This chain links TRBV20-1 with TRBJ2-1, with D possibly TRBD2 on 6 matching bases. V lost 6 bases, J lost 4 bases, and 16 bases lay in between. The germline V gene encodes CDR1 DFQATT and CDR2 SNEGSKA (reference sequence). This CDR3 has 14 amino acids. The CDR3 loop is CSAPHRGAYNEQFF. In DNA form, the CDR3 reads TGCAGTGCCCCCCATCGCGGGGCGTACAATGAGCAGTTCTTC.

On this clonotype: A junction end diverges from the germline sequence, so it may reflect a read error. This chain links TRBV14 with TRBJ2-7; D gene unclear. The germline V gene has CDR1 SGHDN and CDR2 FVKESK. This CDR3 is 11 amino acids long. The CDR3 here is CASSQAKERYF. In DNA form, the CDR3 reads TGTGCCAGCAGCCAAGCGAAGGAGCGGTACTTC.

The V call is TRBV28, the J call TRBJ2-6; D is unresolved. V was pared by 2 bases and J by 2 bases, with 7 bases between. This CDR3 is 15 amino acids long. Per the germline V gene, CDR1 is MDHEN and CDR2 is SYDVKM. The CDR3 coding sequence is TGTGCCAGCAGTTTACAACGGGCTGGGGCCAACGTCCTGACTTTC. Amino acid sequence: CASSLQRAGANVLTF.

This clonotype was detected only a few times. DNA of the CDR3: TGTGCCAGCAGTTATGCTAGCGGGATGTCAGATACGCAGTATTTT. It specifies CASSYASGMSDTQYF. The chain combines TRBV6-5 with TRBJ2-3, with TRBD2 matching 9 bases. The CDR3 runs 15 residues. CDR1 and CDR2 from the germline V gene are MNHEY and SVGAGI. Trimming at V came to 3 bases and at J to 4 bases, leaving 5 bases not matched to a gene.

This clonotype came up a few times. It may be a read error: a sequence one base away is much more abundant. The gene calls are TRBV29-1 and TRBJ2-7; TRBD1 matches 10 bases. The CDR3 is 13 residues long. V shed 8 bases, J shed 7 bases, and the junction held 11 bases outside the gene matches. Germline CDR1 reads SQVTM; CDR2 reads ANQGSEA. DNA of the CDR3: TGCAGCACCAGACAGGGGGCGGGCAATGAGCAGTACTTC. It yields the protein CSTRQGAGNEQYF.

The table lists this clonotype with a few counts. The chain carries TRBV6-2 or TRBV6-3 and TRBJ2-5; 13 positions agree with TRBD2. The length of the CDR3 is 21 residues. J was trimmed by 5 bases and V by 4 bases; bases with no gene match: 22. CDR1 and CDR2 from the germline V gene are MNHEY and SVGEGT. The CDR3 region has the DNA TGTGCCAGCAGTTCGCCCCTACCGGGACTGCGACTAGCGGGAGGCGGGGAGACCCAGTACTTC. Amino acids: CASSSPLPGLRLAGGGETQYF.

On this clonotype itself: The junction departs from germline at one end; a sequencing error may be responsible. This chain connects TRBV7-2 to TRBJ2-3; a possible D gene is TRBD2 (5 bases). Germline lookup yields CDR1 SGHTA and CDR2 FQGNSA. The CDR3 is made up of 14 amino acids. CDR3 in amino acids: CASSVVGGPDTQYF. DNA for the CDR3: TGCGCCAGCAGCGTAGTGGGCGGGCCAGATACGCAGTATTTT.

This clonotype was picked up a small number of times. The chain has TRBV7-2 and TRBJ2-7; D possibly corresponds to TRBD1 (5 bases). The germline gives CDR1 SGHTA, CDR2 FQGNSA. The CDR3 spans 13 residues. Trimming left V 3 bases short and J 5 bases short, with 11 bases between. CDR3 DNA sequence: TGTGCCAGCAGCTTGATAGAAGGGGACGAGCAGTACTTC. Translated: CASSLIEGDEQYF.

The table lists this clonotype with many counts. CDR3 sequence: CASSSRGGLSTDTQYF. The CDR3 coding sequence is TGTGCCAGCAGCTCCCGGGGGGGCCTAAGCACAGATACGCAGTATTTT. This chain connects TRBV7-2 to TRBJ2-3; 8 bases are shared with TRBD2. V was clipped by 4 bases and J by 0 bases; unmatched bases: 6. The germline V gene encodes CDR1 SGHTA and CDR2 FQGNSA. CDR3 size: 16 residues.

This sequence joins TRBV7-2 and TRBJ2-4, with D perhaps being TRBD1 or TRBD2 (6 bases each). Looked up from germline, CDR1 is SGHTA and CDR2 is FQGNSA. V was trimmed by 5 bases and J by 15 bases, leaving 23 bases between them. CDR3 length: 14 residues. CDR3 in amino acids: CTSSPWDGGGERYF. The CDR3 nucleotides read TGTACCAGCAGCCCTTGGGACGGGGGCGGTGAGCGGTACTTC.

This clonotype was observed a handful of times. The rearrangement joins TRBV20-1 to TRBJ2-7; TRBD2 agrees at 9 bases. With V trimmed by 6 bases and J by 3 bases, 9 bases remained unmatched. This CDR3 comprises 14 residues. The germline gives CDR1 DFQATT, CDR2 SNEGSKA (reference sequence). CDR3 in DNA: TGCAGTGCCACCGGTAGCGGGAGTCTCTACGAGCAGTACTTC. Its translation: CSATGSGSLYEQYF.

Details on this clonotype: At one end the junction does not follow the germline gene, possibly because of a read error. The V gene is TRBV7-9, the J gene TRBJ1-2; 7 nucleotides match TRBD1. The CDR3 sequence is 13 residues long. Per the germline V gene, CDR1 is SEHNR and CDR2 is FQNEAQ (reference sequence). CDR3 DNA sequence: TGTGTCAGCAGCTTAGGGACAGCCCGGGGCTACACCTTC. Its translation is CVSSLGTARGYTF.

This chain links TRBV20-1 with TRBJ2-2; D is perhaps TRBD1 or TRBD2 (5 bases each). The V gene's germline CDR1 is DFQATT and CDR2 SNEGSKA (reference sequence). The CDR3 consists of 16 residues. The V gene lost 1 base and the J gene lost 7 bases, with 19 bases spanning the gap. CDR3: CSARGPGTPKGGELFF. The CDR3 nucleotides are TGCAGTGCTAGAGGTCCCGGGACCCCTAAGGGCGGGGAGCTGTTTTTT.

This clonotype was recorded many times. An end of the junction differs from the germline gene, which may be a read error. The V call is TRBV12-3 or TRBV12-4, the J call TRBJ2-1; 7 positions agree with TRBD2. The CDR3 covers 14 residues. The CDR3: CASSLAGPYNEQFF. DNA for the CDR3: TGTGCCAGCAGCTTAGCGGGCCCCTACAATGAGCAGTTCTTC.

The chain recombines TRBV29-1 with TRBJ2-2, with D hard to call. The germline CDR1 and CDR2 sequences are SQVTM and ANQGSEA. With 1 base removed from V and 1 base from J, the gap between germline ends came to 10 bases. The CDR3 is 15 residues long. This CDR3 reads CSVEGTVRNTGELFF. DNA of the CDR3: TGCAGCGTTGAAGGAACAGTAAGGAACACCGGGGAGCTGTTTTTT.

This clonotype was detected many times. This chain uses TRBV28 with TRBJ1-5; D is unclear. Trimming cost V 2 bases and J 7 bases, with 9 bases left between them. This CDR3 has 13 amino acids. CDR1 MDHEN and CDR2 SYDVKM come from the germline V gene. For the CDR3, the DNA is TGTGCCAGCAGTTTAGAAGGGCAACAGCCCCAGCATTTT. It specifies CASSLEGQQPQHF. The entire variable domain, with the rest obtained from reference TRBV28 and TRBJ1-5, is as follows: DVKVTQSSRYLVKRTGEKVFLECVQDMDHENMFWYRQDPGLGLRLIYFSYDVKMKEKGDIPEGYSVSREKKERFSLILESASTNQTSMYLCASSLEGQQPQHFGDGTRLSIL.

There are a few counts of this clonotype. The rearrangement joins TRBV10-3 to TRBJ2-7; D uncertain. The CDR3 totals 12 residues. The V gene lost 6 bases and the J gene lost 4 bases, with 10 bases spanning the gap. CDR1 is ENHRY and CDR2 is SYGVKD in the germline V gene. CDR3 sequence: CAIRAESYEQYF. As DNA, the CDR3 is TGTGCCATCAGGGCGGAGTCTTACGAGCAGTACTTC.

CDR3 nucleotide sequence: TGCAGCGTTGACGAAGTGGGGAACACTGAAGCTTTCTTT. This sequence encodes CSVDEVGNTEAFF. The V and J genes are TRBV29-1 and TRBJ1-1, with D hard to call. V shed 3 bases and J shed 1 base, with 9 bases lying between them. This CDR3 contains 13 residues. The germline CDR1 and CDR2 sequences are SQVTM and ANQGSEA.

With respect to this clonotype: A junction boundary mismatches the germline segment, possibly from a read error. The chain recombines TRBV13 with TRBJ2-1; tentative D call: TRBD1 (6 bases). The CDR3 runs 13 residues. Germline CDR1 is PRHDT and CDR2 is FYEKMQ (reference sequence). Written as DNA, the CDR3 is TGTGTCAGCAGCCTCCAGGGGTACTATGAGCAGTTCTTC. Translation: CVSSLQGYYEQFF.

This chain connects TRBV7-2 to TRBJ2-7; D ambiguous. Trimming removed 0 bases at V and 0 bases at J, with 9 bases between. This CDR3 is 15 amino acids long. Per germline, CDR1 SGHTA and CDR2 FQGNSA. As DNA, the CDR3 is TGTGCCAGCAGCTTAGCGATAGTTAGCTCCTACGAGCAGTACTTC. Translation: CASSLAIVSSYEQYF.

The chain uses TRBV12-3 or TRBV12-4 and TRBJ1-3; no definite D call. The CDR3 is 15 amino acids. The V end lost 4 bases, the J end lost 0 bases, and 10 bases lay between the germline ends. The CDR3, as DNA: TGTGCCAGCAGTTCCGTGGGCAGCTCTGGAAACACCATATATTTT. Its protein is CASSSVGSSGNTIYF.

V gene TRBV20-1 combines with J gene TRBJ2-5, with 8 bases that match TRBD2. The CDR3 is 15 residues long. Per the germline V gene, CDR1 is DFQATT and CDR2 is SNEGSKA (reference sequence). V shed 4 bases, J shed 4 bases, and the junction held 11 bases outside the gene matches. This CDR3 reads CSATGGVAGGETQYF. For the CDR3, the DNA is TGCAGTGCTACCGGGGGGGTAGCAGGTGGAGAGACCCAGTACTTC.